The 5 T cell receptor beta chains below all came from one sample that was sequenced in a study of STAT3 mutations in large granular lymphocyte leukemia. General study results and limits: In T-cell large granular lymphocyte leukemia, about half of patients showed multiple immunodominant subclonotypes.

These receptors are not linked to any known antigen. Repertoires were generated with immunoSEQ multiplex PCR, while TCRdb's copy carries only in-frame clones and drops some. The data show about 4,000 clones, more than 75% seen once. Sequencing was done on a sample of peripheral blood mononuclear cells. These receptors originate from a boy aged 10-17 years with T-cell large granular lymphocyte leukemia. Some clones in this sample may be carry-over from other donors' samples.

The genes are TRBV5-1 and TRBJ2-7; D is ambiguous. Germline values: CDR1 SGHRS, CDR2 YFSETQ. The CDR3 length is 14 residues. Trimming took off 0 bases at V and 2 bases at J, with 9 bases between the two ends. CDR3 residues: CASSLEAMTYEQYF. The CDR3 coding sequence is TGCGCCAGCAGCTTGGAGGCCATGACCTACGAGCAGTACTTC.

The sample holds a few counts of this clone. V usage is TRBV6-4 and J usage is TRBJ2-5; TRBD2 matches 11 bases. The J segment lost 2 bases and the V segment lost 4 bases, leaving 0 bases of the junction unmatched. The CDR3 spans 14 residues. CDR1 is MRHNA, CDR2 SNTAGT, per germline. This CDR3 is CASSASGGQETQYF. CDR3 DNA sequence: TGTGCCAGCAGTGCTAGCGGGGGGCAAGAGACCCAGTACTTC.

The chain joins TRBV18 to TRBJ1-2; D gene uncertain. This CDR3 is 12 amino acids long. Trimming removed 6 bases from V and 13 bases from J, with 18 bases in between. Germline V CDR1 and CDR2: KGHSH, LQKENI. CDR3 residues: CASSLNAEGSTF. For the CDR3, the DNA is TGTGCCAGCTCCCTCAACGCGGAGGGCAGCACCTTC.

The CDR3 protein is CASSEAQRGRVV. DNA of the CDR3: TGTGCCAGCAGTGAAGCGCAGAGGGGCAGGGTGGTC. This chain links TRBV6-1 with TRBJ2-7; either TRBD1 or TRBD2 may fit D (5 bases each). The germline V gene encodes CDR1 MNHNS and CDR2 SASEGT. The CDR3 runs to 12 residues.

The chain links TRBV30 to TRBJ2-3; D is possibly TRBD2 (6 bases). CDR1 and CDR2 (germline): GTSNPN, SVGIG (reference sequence). V was pared by 2 bases and J by 0 bases, with 21 bases between. The CDR3 has 18 amino acids. The CDR3 loop reads CAWSPGVFGDSSTDTQYF. DNA for the CDR3: TGTGCCTGGAGTCCGGGAGTGTTCGGAGACTCTAGCACAGATACGCAGTATTTT.